This T cell receptor beta chain was identified in a study of blood T cell repertoires in COVID-19. In the study overall: Samples representing acute and convalescent COVID-19 were sourced from the United States, Italy and Spain. T cells, B-cell-depleted T cells, or PBMCs provided the cDNA or gDNA that served as material.

V was clipped by 1 base and J by 1 base; unmatched bases: 6. This CDR3 spans 16 amino acids. Germline V CDR1 and CDR2: LNHNV, YYDKDF (reference sequence). In the authors' methods: Amplified reference gene primers provided the basis for estimating nucleated cell counts. Profiled with immunoSEQ multiplex PCR; TCRdb holds only in-frame clones, not every one. D and trimming were read from the DNA, whereas the V and J calls and clone size are those reported in that table. Seen here are 150,000 to 200,000 clones, less than 90% observed once, and the top ten hold about 6%. Sequenced input: peripheral blood. The V call is TRBV15, the J call TRBJ1-2; 7 bases map to TRBD1. This receptor was identified in a woman aged 40 to 49 with acute or convalescent COVID-19. The chain's CDR3 is CATSRGQTGLNYGYTF. In nucleotides, the CDR3 is TGTGCCACCAGCAGAGGTCAGACAGGGCTTAACTATGGCTACACCTTC.